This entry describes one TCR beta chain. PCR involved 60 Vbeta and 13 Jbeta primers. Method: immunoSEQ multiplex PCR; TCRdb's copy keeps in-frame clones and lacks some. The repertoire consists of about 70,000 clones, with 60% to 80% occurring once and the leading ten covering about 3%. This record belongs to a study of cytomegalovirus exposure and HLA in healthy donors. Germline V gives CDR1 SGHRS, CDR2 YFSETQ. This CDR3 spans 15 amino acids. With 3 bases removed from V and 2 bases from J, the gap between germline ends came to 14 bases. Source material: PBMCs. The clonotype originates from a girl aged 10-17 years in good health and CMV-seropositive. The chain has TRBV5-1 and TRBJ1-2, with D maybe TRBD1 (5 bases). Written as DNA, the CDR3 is TGCGCCAGCAGCTGGGGGACGGGGGACAACTATGGCTACACCTTC. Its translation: CASSWGTGDNYGYTF.